This T cell receptor (beta chain) was observed in a study of T cells in Graves' hyperthyroidism and ophthalmopathy. There were TCR beta CDR3 regions amplified from RNA transcripts. Using the HTBI primer set, a first-round RT-PCR was run on the TCR CDR3. MiXCR was run by TCRdb on the multiplex PCR reads, yielding one entry per CDR3 protein. This sample has about 400,000 distinct CDR3 sequences, with around 15% found just once. This clonotype showed up many times. The CDR3 covers 11 residues. Germline values: CDR1 GTSNPN, CDR2 SVGIG (reference sequence). V lost 0 bases to trimming and J lost 14 bases; unmatched junction nucleotides: 6.

This clonotype was sampled from a man between 50 and 59 years old with Graves' ophthalmopathy. The sample taken for sequencing was blood. This chain joins TRBV30 and TRBJ1-2; 7 bases match TRBD1. CDR3 residues: CAWSVLGGQTF. In DNA form, the CDR3 reads TGTGCCTGGAGTGTACTTGGGGGACAGACCTTC.